This T cell receptor (beta chain) was observed in a study of chemoradiotherapy in HPV16-positive cancers. Looking at the study overall: Candidate HPV-specific T-cell clones and common TCR motifs came from functional assays in a couple of HPV16-positive patients.

The data were produced by immunoSEQ multiplex PCR, yet TCRdb's version contains in-frame clones alone and is incomplete. The data contain some 1,900 clones, 82% of them seen just once; the ten biggest clones take up around 6%. For this clone: Its antigen is unknown.

Study-level findings and limits: The functional HPV-specific definition rests on just a couple of HPV16-positive patients. HPV-responsive T-cell expansion during chemoradiotherapy was linked to improved recurrence-free survival in HPV16-positive patients.

The length of the CDR3 is 14 residues. J gave up 6 bases and V 10 bases, and 10 bases lay outside the gene matches. The germline CDR1 and CDR2 sequences are MNHEY and SVGAGI. The sample in question was tumor tissue, obtained from a patient who underwent chemoradiotherapy. The rearrangement joins TRBV6-5 to TRBJ2-7, with TRBD1 matching 12 bases. The receptor was derived from a human donor with HPV-associated anogenital cancer. The CDR3, as DNA: TGTGCCATAAAACCGGGACAGGGGGCGACCGAGCAGTACTTC. Encoded protein: CAIKPGQGATEQYF.